This T cell receptor (beta chain) stems from a study of T cells in Graves' hyperthyroidism and ophthalmopathy (dated by TCRdb to between 2018 and 2020). Study-level background: Peripheral blood samples were taken at initial diagnosis, before any treatment was given. To identify TCR V-J signatures that set the groups apart, the researchers used a discovery cohort of 100 or so patients, made up of 40 to 45 with Graves' ophthalmopathy and some 55 with stable Graves' hyperthyroidism. Whether ophthalmopathy could be predicted prospectively was tested in an independent validation cohort made up of roughly 19 hyperthyroidism patients plus 17 patients who later progressed to ophthalmopathy. The approximately 100 discovery patients were randomly divided into training and test sets at a 7:3 ratio. In roughly six Graves' hyperthyroidism patients, the study also compared T-cell repertoires from thyroid tissue with T-cell repertoires from blood. After sampling, hyperthyroidism patients received methimazole starting at 30 mg daily, and ophthalmopathy patients received high-dose intravenous methylprednisolone. The paper reports TCR Vbeta CDR3 sequencing of more than 120 peripheral blood samples: approximately 43 ophthalmopathy, roughly 80 hyperthyroidism and around 17 progressor patients.

At the junction V is shortened by 6 bases and J by 5 bases; bases outside the gene matches: 6. The cysteine opens and the phenylalanine closes a CDR3 of 15 amino acids. Only the CDR3 part of the read is kept: 45 bases, read in frame from the first base. The germline V gene (reference sequence) provides CDR1 MNHEY and CDR2 SMNVEV. Remarks on this clonotype: The target of this receptor is not known. No base-level quality is on record; no much larger clone is a single base apart.

Hyperthyroidism patients were newly diagnosed, with disease duration under 2 months, and aged 18 to 65 years. Any patient with an uncontrolled infection, another autoimmune disease, pregnancy or lactation was excluded. Diagnoses relied on clinical symptoms, serum thyroxine and TRAb, thyroid ultrasound and orbital computed tomography. For progressor patients, blood was drawn at the first diagnosis of hyperthyroidism, before any ophthalmopathy symptoms had appeared. PBMCs were separated from under 12 ml of fresh peripheral blood using Ficoll-Paque density gradient centrifugation. Progressor patients were first diagnosed with Graves' hyperthyroidism and then developed ophthalmopathy during follow-up. Total RNA was extracted with Trizol reagent, and quality was checked on an Agilent 2100 Bioanalyzer. The TCR beta CDR3 regions were amplified from RNA transcripts. The first round of RT-PCR for the TCR CDR3 was performed with the HTBI primer set and the Qiagen OneStep RT-PCR kit. A second multiplex PCR round built the libraries, followed by size selection and purification. Sequencing of the libraries was done on an Illumina HiSeq2000 using paired-end 100 bp reads. Per the source publication's procedure: SOAPnuke was used to process the raw data, with reads discarded if the reads contained adapters or uncalled bases, had a mean Phred below 15, or lacked an exact constant-primer or identifier match. High-quality paired reads were merged using COPE v1.2.5, and each unique nucleotide sequence was defined as a clonotype. MiTCR v1.1 was used to align clonotypes to the IMGT TRBV, TRBD and TRBJ reference segments. Analysis was restricted to V-J combinations with a frequency above 0.0001, which covered 99% to 99.2% of repertoires. A TCS score was defined as the ratio of F50 (clonal expansion) to E x V (chaos), with BLOSUM62-based TCRdist applied between CDR3 peptides within each V-J. Welch's t-statistics and random forest reduced 500 to 550 V-J features to 10 to 15, which were used in a naive Bayes classifier (R e1071). TCRdb reworked the public reads: Q25 trimming with fastp, MiXCR clone assembly, productive beta chains retained. Each entry merges the rows of one CDR3 protein and shows their most common DNA and genes. TCRdb's processing, not the authors', yielded these V and J calls. This sample is represented by around 700,000 distinct CDR3 sequences; around 20% of them were singletons. The ten most abundant clones make up 16% of the sample.

Beyond this particular receptor, the publication reports: Most expanded thyroid clonotypes (frequency above 0.001) were also detected in blood, a finding suggesting that blood repertoires may reflect thyroid immune responses. Sample size was not statistically predetermined, and blinding of investigators to group allocation was not performed. In validation, progression to ophthalmopathy was predicted by the model with 70% to 71% sensitivity and around 76% specificity, a median of approximately 7.1 months before onset. In cross-validation, a model built on a 13 V-J signature told ophthalmopathy apart from stable hyperthyroidism with about 90% sensitivity and about 81% specificity, and in testing the same model reached 80%/75%.

This receptor chain uses TRBV27 and TRBJ2-5, and TRBD2 aligns with 13 junction nucleotides. The sample taken for sequencing was blood. The origin of this receptor is a woman aged 50 to 60 with Graves' hyperthyroidism that later progressed to Graves' ophthalmopathy. The base sequence is TGTGCCAGCAGAGTTACTAGCGGGAGGGTTGAGACCCAGTACTTC. Its protein reads: CASRVTSGRVETQYF.